Listed below are T cell receptor beta chains from one sample, sequenced in a study of blood T cell repertoires in COVID-19. Using immunoSEQ multiplex PCR, the repertoire was profiled, and TCRdb retains in-frame clones only, with some absent. The sample contains roughly 300,000 clones, approximately 84% of which appear only once. Sequenced input: peripheral blood. All receptors derive from a human donor with COVID-19, enrolled during active disease. The donor label of this sample is uncertain. The CDR3 runs from the conserved cysteine through the conserved F or W. A D gene is named only where the DNA matches it firmly. A row's size may be missing; if present it is once, few, many or a size class.

d_call,clone_size,v_call,j_call,cdr3_aa,cdr3_nt
NA,NA,TRBV24-1,TRBJ2-5,CATSDFRGETQYF,TGTGCCACCAGTGATTTTAGGGGAGAGACCCAGTACTTC
TRBD2,NA,TRBV3-1/TRBV3-2,TRBJ2-3,CASSQSSGPTDTQYF,TGTGCCAGCAGCCAATCTAGCGGTCCCACAGATACGCAGTATTTT
TRBD2,NA,TRBV28,TRBJ2-5,CASRGARLAGGETQYF,TGTGCCAGCAGGGGGGCCCGACTAGCGGGAGGAGAGACCCAGTACTTC
NA,NA,TRBV11-2,TRBJ2-1,CASSLETQGSKDEQFF,TGTGCCAGCAGCTTAGAGACACAGGGCAGTAAGGATGAGCAGTTCTTC
NA,NA,TRBV12-3/TRBV12-4,TRBJ1-2,CASSLWRGYGYTF,TGTGCCAGCAGTTTGTGGAGGGGCTATGGCTACACCTTC
NA,NA,TRBV28,TRBJ1-4,CASSLPGFSPVGEKLFF,TGTGCCAGCAGTTTACCGGGTTTTTCCCCTGTGGGTGAAAAACTGTTTTTT
TRBD2,NA,TRBV19,TRBJ2-2,CASSPFGTSATGELFF,TGTGCCAGTAGTCCCTTCGGGACTAGCGCTACCGGGGAGCTGTTTTTT
NA,NA,TRBV27,TRBJ1-2,CASSPGEGGVHGYTF,TGTGCCAGCAGTCCCGGGGAAGGGGGGGTTCATGGCTACACCTTC
TRBD1,NA,TRBV19,TRBJ1-1,CASSTDRGDTEAFF,TGTGCCAGTAGTACGGACAGGGGAGACACTGAAGCTTTCTTT
NA,NA,TRBV19,TRBJ2-5,CASSPTGRGETQYF,TGTGCCAGTAGTCCCACAGGGAGAGGAGAGACCCAGTACTTC
TRBD1,NA,TRBV12-3/TRBV12-4,TRBJ2-3,CASSETGDTQYF,TGTGCCAGCAGTGAGACAGGGGATACGCAGTATTTT
TRBD1,NA,TRBV10-3,TRBJ1-1,CAISATTGVNTEAFF,TGTGCCATCAGTGCCACGACAGGGGTGAACACTGAAGCTTTCTTT
NA,few,TRBV6-5,TRBJ2-2,CASRGRAGTGELFF,TGTGCCAGCAGGGGCAGGGCCGGGACCGGGGAGCTGTTTTTT
NA,NA,TRBV14,TRBJ2-7,CASSQNRWDSYEQYF,TGTGCCAGCAGCCAAAACAGGTGGGACTCCTACGAGCAGTACTTC
TRBD1,NA,TRBV7-3,TRBJ2-2,CASSLGTGSGELFF,TGTGCCAGCAGCTTGGGGACAGGGTCCGGGGAGCTGTTTTTT
NA,NA,TRBV2,TRBJ2-6,CARGVAGANVLTF,TGTGCCAGAGGAGTGGCTGGGGCCAACGTCCTGACTTTC
NA,NA,TRBV6-6,TRBJ2-1,CASSYQAAYNEQFF,TGTGCCAGCAGTTACCAGGCAGCCTACAATGAGCAGTTCTTC
TRBD1,NA,TRBV9,TRBJ1-2,CASSVAGQGGDFGGYTF,TGTGCCAGCAGCGTAGCTGGACAGGGGGGAGACTTCGGTGGCTACACCTTC
NA,NA,TRBV18,TRBJ1-2,CASSPLYYGYTF,TGTGCCAGCTCACCTCTCTACTATGGCTACACCTTC
TRBD2,NA,TRBV25-1,TRBJ2-1,CASSDPSGRVHEQFF,TGTGCCAGCAGTGATCCTAGCGGGAGAGTCCATGAGCAGTTCTTC
TRBD2,NA,TRBV6-5,TRBJ2-7,CASSYAGGMEQYF,TGTGCCAGCAGTTACGCGGGAGGGATGGAGCAGTACTTC
TRBD1,NA,TRBV6-6,TRBJ2-2,CASSRGQGNTGELFF,TGTGCCAGCAGCCGCGGACAGGGAAACACCGGGGAGCTGTTTTTT
NA,NA,TRBV28,TRBJ1-2,CASRTKAHVYGYTF,TGTGCCAGCAGGACAAAGGCGCATGTCTATGGCTACACCTTC
NA,NA,TRBV11-3,TRBJ2-3,CASSFNGLKEDTQYF,TGTGCCAGCAGCTTTAACGGACTCAAGGAGGATACGCAGTATTTT
NA,NA,TRBV7-3,TRBJ2-3,CASSLRDSVHTQYF,TGTGCCAGCAGCTTACGGGACTCCGTTCATACGCAGTATTTT
TRBD1,NA,TRBV7-3,TRBJ1-1,CASSTGQGVAGEAFF,TGTGCCAGCAGCACCGGACAGGGTGTTGCCGGTGAAGCTTTCTTT
TRBD1,few,TRBV7-9,TRBJ1-1,CASSSTGDSTEAFF,TGTGCCAGCAGCTCGACAGGGGATAGCACTGAAGCTTTCTTT
NA,once,TRBV7-2,TRBJ2-2,CASSFRDLDGELFF,TGTGCCAGCAGCTTCAGGGACTTAGACGGGGAGCTGTTTTTT
NA,NA,TRBV7-9,TRBJ2-3,CASSKGDTRTDTQYF,TGTGCCAGCAGTAAAGGGGACACCCGCACAGATACGCAGTATTTT
TRBD2,NA,TRBV2,TRBJ2-1,CASSDRLAGVYNEQFF,TGTGCCAGCAGTGATAGGCTAGCGGGAGTTTACAATGAGCAGTTCTTC
NA,once,TRBV6-1,TRBJ1-4,CASSEAQGLANEKLFF,TGTGCCAGCAGTGAAGCGCAGGGTTTGGCTAATGAAAAACTGTTTTTT
NA,NA,TRBV5-1,TRBJ1-2,CASSEPGQANYGYTF,TGCGCCAGCAGCGAACCGGGACAAGCTAACTATGGCTACACCTTC
TRBD1,NA,TRBV7-8,TRBJ2-2,CASSQRQGYTGELFF,TGTGCCAGCAGCCAACGACAGGGGTACACCGGGGAGCTGTTTTTT
NA,NA,TRBV30,TRBJ1-6,CAWSVANSPLHF,TGTGCCTGGAGTGTAGCCAATTCACCCCTCCACTTT
NA,NA,TRBV6-5,TRBJ2-1,CASSYGGLHLYNEQFF,TGTGCCAGCAGTTACGGGGGACTCCACCTATACAATGAGCAGTTCTTC
TRBD2,NA,TRBV6-5,TRBJ2-1,CATQGGSAGGNEQFF,TGTGCCACCCAGGGAGGTAGCGCGGGGGGAAATGAGCAGTTCTTC
TRBD1,few,TRBV7-9,TRBJ2-5,CASSPPWQGVNQETQYF,TGTGCCAGCAGCCCCCCCTGGCAGGGGGTAAACCAAGAGACCCAGTACTTC
TRBD2,NA,TRBV30,TRBJ2-3,CAWSVPRYTSGITDTQYF,TGTGCCTGGAGTGTACCCCGATATACTAGCGGGATCACAGATACGCAGTATTTT
TRBD2,NA,TRBV9,TRBJ2-5,CASSPQSASGSRETQYF,TGTGCCAGCAGCCCCCAGTCGGCTAGCGGGAGTCGAGAGACCCAGTACTTC
NA,NA,TRBV4-1,TRBJ2-2,CASSQATSLTGELFF,TGCGCCAGCAGCCAAGCGACTAGTCTGACCGGGGAGCTGTTTTTT